This T cell receptor (beta chain) was sequenced in a study of cytomegalovirus exposure and HLA in healthy donors. At the level of the study: Earlier, about 179 million T cells were analyzed, and 117 million unique TCR beta sequences were found among them. Points from the study as a whole: In a later analysis, TCR beta V- and J-gene trimming showed a link to a missense DCLRE1C variant. The authors confirmed in vitro that a few CMV-associated chains were specific for CMV antigens.

The CDR3 is made up of 14 amino acids. V gave up 1 base and J gave up 9 bases, with 13 bases separating them. Per germline, CDR1 MNHEY and CDR2 SMNVEV (reference sequence). 60 Vbeta and 13 Jbeta primers were used in PCR. Sequenced by immunoSEQ multiplex PCR; TCRdb stores in-frame clones only, minus some. Of 150,000 to 200,000 clones listed, about three quarters are singletons. With respect to this clone: Its antigen is not known.

This TCR was recovered from a woman in her thirties or forties in good health and CMV-seropositive. The specimen was PBMCs. The chain combines TRBV27 with TRBJ2-1; D perhaps matches TRBD1 (6 bases). The CDR3 loop reads CASSLFSLGGEQFF. The CDR3, as DNA: TGTGCCAGCAGTTTATTCAGCCTAGGGGGTGAGCAGTTCTTC.